Detailed here is one T cell receptor (beta chain). This sample's RNA came from whole unsorted tissue. There are 14 residues in the CDR3. Germline V gene lookup returns CDR1 SNHLY and CDR2 FYNNEI. The junction had 8 bases not matched to a gene; V was cut back by 6 bases and J by 6 bases. Three rounds of nested PCR, following a modified ARM-PCR protocol, produced the TCRbeta library. TCRdb re-derived calls from the multiplex PCR reads in MiXCR, one entry per CDR3 protein. The table includes over 100,000 distinct CDR3 sequences, approximately 71% detected once. These data originate in a study of tumor and adjacent non-tumor tissue in lung cancer.

The sequenced sample consisted of lung tumor tissue. This receptor was identified in an older woman with non-small cell lung cancer. The V and J genes are TRBV2 and TRBJ2-1; the match to TRBD1 covers 7 bases. The CDR3 coding sequence is TGTGCCAGCAGACCCAGGGGGTACCTCAATGAGCAGTTCTTC. As protein: CASRPRGYLNEQFF.